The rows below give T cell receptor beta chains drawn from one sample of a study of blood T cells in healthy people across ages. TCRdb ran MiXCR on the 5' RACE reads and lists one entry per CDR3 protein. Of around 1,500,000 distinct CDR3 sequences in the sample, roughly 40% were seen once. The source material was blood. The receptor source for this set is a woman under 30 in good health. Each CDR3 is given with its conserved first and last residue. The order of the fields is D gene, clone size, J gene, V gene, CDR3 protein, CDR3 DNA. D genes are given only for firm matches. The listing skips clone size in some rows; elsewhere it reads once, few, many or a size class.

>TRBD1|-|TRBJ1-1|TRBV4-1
CASRPTGRTEAFF
TGCGCCAGCAGACCGACAGGGCGAACTGAAGCTTTCTTT
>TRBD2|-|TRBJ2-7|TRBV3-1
CASSQTSKGYEQYF
TGTGCCAGCAGCCAGACTAGCAAAGGTTACGAGCAGTACTTC
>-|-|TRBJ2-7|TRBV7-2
CASSLAFEQYF
TGTGCCAGCAGCCTAGCGTTCGAGCAGTACTTC
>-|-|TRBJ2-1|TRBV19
CASSLPMGEQFF
TGTGCCAGTAGCTTGCCCATGGGTGAGCAGTTCTTC
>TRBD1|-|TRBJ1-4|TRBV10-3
CATTGQPNEKLFF
TGTGCCACCACGGGACAGCCTAATGAAAAACTGTTTTTT
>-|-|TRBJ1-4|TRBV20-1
CSARPTGGPPDEKLFF
TGCAGTGCTAGGCCGACAGGTGGCCCTCCAGATGAAAAACTGTTTTTT
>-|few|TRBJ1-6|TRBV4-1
CASSQETALDYFPLHF
TGCGCCAGCAGCCAAGAGACGGCCCTTGATTATTTTCCCCTCCACTTT
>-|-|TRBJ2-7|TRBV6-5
CASTSWTGEQGEQYF
TGTGCCAGCACCAGCTGGACCGGGGAGCAGGGAGAGCAGTACTTC
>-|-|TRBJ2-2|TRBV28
CASRPVEGRNGELFF
TGTGCCAGCAGACCCGTTGAGGGGCGGAACGGGGAGCTGTTTTTT
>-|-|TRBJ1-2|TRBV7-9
CASSTSGVGFNYGYTF
TGTGCCAGCAGCACTAGTGGCGTAGGCTTTAACTATGGCTACACCTTC
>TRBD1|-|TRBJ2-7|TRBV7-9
CASSYEPGGNEQYF
TGTGCCAGCAGCTACGAGCCAGGGGGAAACGAGCAGTACTTC
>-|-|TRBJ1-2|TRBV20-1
CSARAPEKGGYGYTF
TGCAGTGCTAGAGCCCCAGAGAAGGGGGGCTATGGCTACACCTTC
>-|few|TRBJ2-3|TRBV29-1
CSVDRPGTDTQYF
TGCAGCGTTGACCGGCCCGGCACAGATACGCAGTATTTT
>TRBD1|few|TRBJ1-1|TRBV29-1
CSVELQGVNTEAFF
TGCAGCGTTGAGCTACAGGGGGTGAACACTGAAGCTTTCTTT
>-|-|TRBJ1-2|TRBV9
CASSPSLTGYGYTF
TGTGCCAGCAGCCCCTCCCTAACTGGCTATGGCTACACCTTC
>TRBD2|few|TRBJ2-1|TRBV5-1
CASSALAGDSSYNEQFF
TGCGCCAGCAGCGCTCTAGCGGGGGACAGCTCCTACAATGAGCAGTTCTTC
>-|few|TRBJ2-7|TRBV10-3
CAITTGHGPYEQYF
TGTGCCATCACTACCGGGCACGGACCCTACGAGCAGTACTTC
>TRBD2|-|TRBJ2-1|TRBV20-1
CSASPKREGQDNEQFF
TGCAGTGCTAGCCCCAAGCGGGAGGGCCAGGACAATGAGCAGTTCTTC
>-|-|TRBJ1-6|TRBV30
CAWSVGANSPLHF
TGTGCCTGGAGTGTCGGGGCTAATTCACCCCTCCACTTT
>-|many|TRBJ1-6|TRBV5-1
CASSLDAGVKSSPLHF
TGCGCCAGCAGCTTGGATGCAGGGGTTAAAAGCTCACCCCTCCACTTT
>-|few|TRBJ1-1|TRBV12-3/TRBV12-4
CASRATVGLTEAFF
TGTGCCAGCAGAGCTACGGTAGGATTGACTGAAGCTTTCTTT
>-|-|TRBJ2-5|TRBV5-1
CASSFILQETQYF
TGCGCCAGCAGCTTCATACTACAAGAGACCCAGTACTTC
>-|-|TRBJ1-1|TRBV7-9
CASSLGAGSVLGTEAFF
TGTGCCAGCAGCTTGGGGGCAGGGTCAGTTCTTGGCACTGAAGCTTTCTTT
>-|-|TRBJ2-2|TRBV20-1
CSARDGALNTGELFF
TGCAGTGCTAGAGATGGGGCGCTCAACACCGGGGAGCTGTTTTTT
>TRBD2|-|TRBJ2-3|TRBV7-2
CASSFGTSGRKRTDTQYF
TGTGCCAGCAGCTTTGGGACTAGCGGGAGGAAACGCACAGATACGCAGTATTTT
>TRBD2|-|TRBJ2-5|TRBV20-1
CSATGTSDHNEQYF
TGCAGTGCTACCGGGACTAGCGACCACAATGAGCAGTACTTC
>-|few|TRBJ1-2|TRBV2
CASSEEGTSGYGYTF
TGTGCCAGCAGTGAAGAAGGAACCTCTGGCTATGGCTACACCTTC
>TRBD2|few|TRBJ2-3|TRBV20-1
CSASGSPDTQYF
TGCAGTGCAAGCGGGAGCCCAGATACGCAGTATTTT
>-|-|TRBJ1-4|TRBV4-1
CASSQEKQPNEKLFF
TGCGCCAGCAGCCAAGAGAAACAGCCTAATGAAAAACTGTTTTTT
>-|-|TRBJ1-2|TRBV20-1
CSASGTGKLKDYGYTF
TGCAGTGCTAGTGGCACAGGGAAGCTGAAGGACTATGGCTACACCTTC
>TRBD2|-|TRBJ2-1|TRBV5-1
CASSYWTSGSVYNEQFF
TGCGCCAGCAGCTACTGGACTAGCGGGAGCGTTTACAATGAGCAGTTCTTC
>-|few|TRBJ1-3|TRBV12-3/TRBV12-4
CASSRVQQGAGNTIYF
TGTGCCAGCAGTCGAGTACAACAGGGAGCTGGAAACACCATATATTTT
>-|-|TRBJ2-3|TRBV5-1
CASSLSSGVAEGRSSTDTQYF
TGCGCCAGCAGCTTGTCGTCCGGGGTAGCGGAGGGCCGGTCTAGCACAGATACGCAGTATTTT
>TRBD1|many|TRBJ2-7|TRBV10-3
CAISESDRGLTYEQYF
TGTGCCATCAGTGAGAGCGACAGGGGGCTTACCTACGAGCAGTACTTC
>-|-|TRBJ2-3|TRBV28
CASSWAGFVGKGPTDTQYF
TGTGCCAGCAGTTGGGCTGGGTTCGTTGGGAAGGGACCCACAGATACGCAGTATTTT
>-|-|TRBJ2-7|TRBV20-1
CSAPDQTVHKQYF
TGCAGTGCACCCGACCAGACTGTGCACAAGCAGTACTTC
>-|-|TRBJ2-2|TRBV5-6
CASSPEYANTGELFF
TGTGCCAGCAGCCCCGAATACGCGAACACCGGGGAGCTGTTTTTT
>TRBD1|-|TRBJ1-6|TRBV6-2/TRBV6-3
CASSRDRGPNSPLHF
TGTGCCAGCAGTCGAGACAGGGGGCCTAATTCACCCCTCCACTTT
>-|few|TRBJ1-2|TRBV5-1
CASSLADSPKPYGYTF
TGCGCCAGCAGCTTGGCTGACAGTCCAAAGCCTTATGGCTACACCTTC
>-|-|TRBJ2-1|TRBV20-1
CSARDYSNEQFF
TGCAGTGCTAGAGATTACTCTAATGAGCAGTTCTTC
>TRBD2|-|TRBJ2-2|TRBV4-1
CASSQRSPSGSTAGELFF
TGCGCCAGCAGCCAGAGGAGCCCTAGCGGGAGTACGGCCGGGGAGCTGTTTTTT